The rows below give T cell receptor beta chains drawn from one sample of a study of T cells in Graves' hyperthyroidism and ophthalmopathy. In TCRdb, the multiplex PCR reads were re-called with MiXCR into one record per CDR3 protein. The repertoire has roughly 260,000 distinct CDR3 sequences, more than 12% of them found once; the top ten carry approximately 12%. The sample was blood. These receptors were taken from a woman in her thirties or forties with Graves' hyperthyroidism that later progressed to Graves' ophthalmopathy. CDR3s leave out the opening cysteine and the closing phenylalanine or tryptophan.

TRBJ2-7	TRBV20-1	SADGLAGVYEQY
TRBJ2-1	TRBV2	ASSYKLSSGEQF
TRBJ2-2	TRBV6-5	ASSYAGITGELF
TRBJ1-1	TRBV29-1	SVQTGVSTEAF
TRBJ2-4	TRBV3-1	ASSNWSPQKAKNIQY
TRBJ2-7	TRBV28	ASSSFDPPGAGISYGQY
TRBJ2-7	TRBV27	ASSLGSIYEQY
TRBJ2-5	TRBV6-1	ASGIRWETQY
TRBJ1-2	TRBV6-5	ASSYESGVGYT
TRBJ1-2	TRBV12-5	ASGLELAGPSVNYGYT
TRBJ2-7	TRBV25-1	ASSQKLVAGGKNEQY
TRBJ1-2	TRBV24-1	ATSDPTGPGFYGYT
TRBJ1-6	TRBV2	ASSELPRGYNSPLH
TRBJ2-7	TRBV12-3/TRBV12-4	ASSDRGDEQY
TRBJ2-1	TRBV28	ASTLSWAGGYNEQF
TRBJ2-2	TRBV9	ASSVSSGVTGELF
TRBJ2-1	TRBV19	ASSIGTIGFGQF
TRBJ2-7	TRBV19	ASSAQGLSYEQY
TRBJ1-1	TRBV27	ASSLRGRLLTGTEAF
TRBJ2-7	TRBV6-1	ATSRKGDEQY
TRBJ1-3	TRBV6-5	ASSHEGNTIY
TRBJ2-5	TRBV7-9	ASSLVAWGIQETQY
TRBJ2-1	TRBV29-1	SVEGPGAVYNEQF
TRBJ2-2	TRBV9	ASSVGRGRVTGELF
TRBJ1-2	TRBV25-1	ASSGPGHGGYT
TRBJ2-3	TRBV11-2	ASSLEGVPPHNTQY
TRBJ1-1	TRBV18	ASSPNPRKNTEAF
TRBJ1-1	TRBV19	ASSVGTGAEAF
TRBJ2-1	TRBV2	ASTRRSSSGSYNEQF
TRBJ2-1	TRBV5-1	ASSLVVSGTYNEQF
TRBJ2-2	TRBV5-1	ASSKGSGTGELF
TRBJ2-5	TRBV6-1	ASSELIAGETQY
TRBJ2-3	TRBV5-1	ASSWESTDTQY
TRBJ2-4	TRBV7-2	ASSRLVQNIQY
TRBJ2-7	TRBV20-1	SVQKTNSYEQY
TRBJ2-1	TRBV19	ASSIVRTTSGTTYNEQF
TRBJ2-7	TRBV5-6	ASSFGLAGSRYEQY
TRBJ2-7	TRBV6-1	ASSGTSGSAYEQY
TRBJ1-5	TRBV14	ASSQGYRVGAYSNQPQH
TRBJ2-3	TRBV5-1	ASSLGNSGLFRTDTQY
TRBJ2-2	TRBV29-1	SVIYSRGIVNTRELF
TRBJ2-3	TRBV28	ASSLNRGDTQY
TRBJ2-1	TRBV27	ASMLLWGSYNEQF
TRBJ2-2	TRBV9	ASSVVGRENTGELF
TRBJ2-5	TRBV3-1	ASSPPGGDRTKETQY
TRBJ2-5	TRBV7-9	ASSLWLADQETQY
TRBJ1-6	TRBV28	ASSGAENSPLH
TRBJ2-7	TRBV27	ASSKSSSGSGIGIYEQY
TRBJ2-5	TRBV4-1	ASSQEWDPPQFGTQY